A selection of T cell receptor beta chains follows, all from one sample in a study of T cell changes during pregnancy in multiple sclerosis. Produced via immunoSEQ multiplex PCR; TCRdb's table is partial and in-frame only. This sample yields 65,000 to 75,000 clones, of which approximately 92% are seen a single time; approximately 2.8% belongs to the top ten. This material consisted of CD8+ T cells from peripheral blood mononuclear cells, taken in the third trimester of pregnancy. Receptors were obtained from a female donor in good health, enrolled as a control in a pregnancy study. Both conserved end residues are part of each CDR3. Fields, in order: J gene, clone size, V gene, D gene, CDR3 DNA, CDR3 protein. A D gene is named only where the DNA matches it firmly. Rows give clone size only sometimes, using once, few, many, or a class for an expanded clone.

j_gene: TRBJ1-2
abundance: NA
v_gene: TRBV7-6
d_gene: NA
CDR3nt: TGTGCCAGCAGCTTAGGAGGCCTCAATGGCTACACCTTC
CDR3aa: CASSLGGLNGYTF

j_gene: TRBJ2-3
abundance: NA
v_gene: TRBV28
d_gene: TRBD2
CDR3nt: TGTGCCAGCAGTTTCCGAGGGAGGGAAGATACGCAGTATTTT
CDR3aa: CASSFRGREDTQYF

j_gene: TRBJ2-1
abundance: NA
v_gene: TRBV5-1
d_gene: NA
CDR3nt: TGCGCCAGCAGCTTGATCCGGGGGGCTTACAATGAGCAGTTCTTC
CDR3aa: CASSLIRGAYNEQFF

j_gene: TRBJ1-2
abundance: NA
v_gene: TRBV19
d_gene: NA
CDR3nt: TGTGCCAGTAGTATAGTTGAGGCAGTTGGCTACACCTTC
CDR3aa: CASSIVEAVGYTF

j_gene: TRBJ1-2
abundance: NA
v_gene: TRBV30
d_gene: TRBD1
CDR3nt: TGTGCCTGGGAAGGGGACAGGGACTATGGCTACACCTTC
CDR3aa: CAWEGDRDYGYTF

j_gene: TRBJ2-5
abundance: NA
v_gene: TRBV7-9
d_gene: NA
CDR3nt: TGTGCCAGCAGCTCCCTGGGCCTCTGGGAGACCCAGTACTTC
CDR3aa: CASSSLGLWETQYF

j_gene: TRBJ1-3
abundance: once
v_gene: TRBV5-6
d_gene: NA
CDR3nt: TGTGCCAGCAGCCCGATAACTGACTCGCCAGAGGGAAACACCATATATTTT
CDR3aa: CASSPITDSPEGNTIYF

j_gene: TRBJ2-1
abundance: NA
v_gene: TRBV7-9
d_gene: NA
CDR3nt: TGTGCCAGCAGCCCACTAATGAAGCACTCCTACAATGAGCAGTTCTTC
CDR3aa: CASSPLMKHSYNEQFF

j_gene: TRBJ2-2
abundance: NA
v_gene: TRBV2
d_gene: NA
CDR3nt: TGTGCCGGCTTCGGGGAGGACGGCGGGGAGCTGTTTTTT
CDR3aa: CAGFGEDGGELFF

j_gene: TRBJ1-1
abundance: NA
v_gene: TRBV6-5
d_gene: TRBD1
CDR3nt: TGTGCCAGCAGTTACTACCGGGACAGGGGCACTGAAGCTTTCTTT
CDR3aa: CASSYYRDRGTEAFF

j_gene: TRBJ1-2
abundance: NA
v_gene: TRBV14
d_gene: NA
CDR3nt: TGTGCCAGCAGCCAAGATCGGTGGGGCTACACCTTC
CDR3aa: CASSQDRWGYTF

j_gene: TRBJ2-2
abundance: NA
v_gene: TRBV30
d_gene: NA
CDR3nt: TGTGCCTGGAGTGGGGCCACCGGGGAGCTGTTTTTT
CDR3aa: CAWSGATGELFF

j_gene: TRBJ2-7
abundance: NA
v_gene: TRBV27
d_gene: TRBD1
CDR3nt: TGTGCCAGCAGCGACAGGGCAACCTACGAGCAGTACTTC
CDR3aa: CASSDRATYEQYF

j_gene: TRBJ2-1
abundance: NA
v_gene: TRBV5-6
d_gene: NA
CDR3nt: TGTGCCAGCACGAGTCAAGGGGTGACCTACAATGAGCAGTTCTTC
CDR3aa: CASTSQGVTYNEQFF

j_gene: TRBJ2-2
abundance: NA
v_gene: TRBV7-3
d_gene: NA
CDR3nt: TGTGCCAGCAGCTTAGACGGGGCGAACACCGGGGAGCTGTTTTTT
CDR3aa: CASSLDGANTGELFF

j_gene: TRBJ1-2
abundance: NA
v_gene: TRBV14
d_gene: NA
CDR3nt: TGTGCCAGCAGCCAAGTGAGGGGGTCTAACTATGGCTACACCTTC
CDR3aa: CASSQVRGSNYGYTF

j_gene: TRBJ2-7
abundance: NA
v_gene: TRBV9
d_gene: TRBD1
CDR3nt: TGTGCCAGCAGCGTAGGGGGACAGCCATACGAGCAGTACTTC
CDR3aa: CASSVGGQPYEQYF

j_gene: TRBJ1-3
abundance: NA
v_gene: TRBV6-5
d_gene: NA
CDR3nt: TGTGCCAACCCGAGCAGGGGAGTCCTACTGAACACCATATATTTT
CDR3aa: CANPSRGVLLNTIYF

j_gene: TRBJ2-3
abundance: NA
v_gene: TRBV2
d_gene: NA
CDR3nt: TGTGCCAGCGCGAGCCGCTTGGATACGCAGTATTTT
CDR3aa: CASASRLDTQYF

j_gene: TRBJ1-2
abundance: NA
v_gene: TRBV6-6
d_gene: NA
CDR3nt: TGTGCCACCTCGCCCGGGAACTATGGCTACACCTTC
CDR3aa: CATSPGNYGYTF

j_gene: TRBJ2-7
abundance: NA
v_gene: TRBV7-9
d_gene: TRBD2
CDR3nt: TGTGCCAGCAGCTTTGCTAGCGGGGGACCATACGAGCAGTACTTC
CDR3aa: CASSFASGGPYEQYF

j_gene: TRBJ2-7
abundance: NA
v_gene: TRBV5-1
d_gene: TRBD1
CDR3nt: TGCGCCAGCAGCTTAGGACAGGGATCCTACGAGCAGTACTTC
CDR3aa: CASSLGQGSYEQYF

j_gene: TRBJ1-1
abundance: NA
v_gene: TRBV27
d_gene: TRBD1
CDR3nt: TGTGCCAGCAGTTTAACTTTTTCGGACAGGGAAGCTTTCTTT
CDR3aa: CASSLTFSDREAFF

j_gene: TRBJ2-3
abundance: NA
v_gene: TRBV6-4
d_gene: NA
CDR3nt: TGTGCCAGCAGTGACTCAGCAGGGGTAACAGATACGCAGTATTTT
CDR3aa: CASSDSAGVTDTQYF

j_gene: TRBJ2-1
abundance: NA
v_gene: TRBV9
d_gene: NA
CDR3nt: TGTGCCAGCAGCGCCCAAGGGGACAATGAGCAGTTCTTC
CDR3aa: CASSAQGDNEQFF

j_gene: TRBJ2-7
abundance: NA
v_gene: TRBV6-1
d_gene: NA
CDR3nt: TGTGCCAGCAGTGATTCGGAGGGAAGCTCCTACGAGCAGTACTTC
CDR3aa: CASSDSEGSSYEQYF

j_gene: TRBJ1-1
abundance: NA
v_gene: TRBV7-2
d_gene: NA
CDR3nt: TGTGCCAGCAGCTTCGCGGGGACGGCGAACACTGAAGCTTTCTTT
CDR3aa: CASSFAGTANTEAFF

j_gene: TRBJ2-7
abundance: NA
v_gene: TRBV27
d_gene: NA
CDR3nt: TGTGCCAGCAGTGGCAGGGGCTCCTACGAGCAGTACTTC
CDR3aa: CASSGRGSYEQYF

j_gene: TRBJ1-2
abundance: NA
v_gene: TRBV10-3
d_gene: TRBD1
CDR3nt: TGTGCCATCGCGCGGGACAGGACAACTAACTATGGCTACACCTTC
CDR3aa: CAIARDRTTNYGYTF

j_gene: TRBJ1-1
abundance: NA
v_gene: TRBV25-1
d_gene: TRBD1
CDR3nt: TGTGCCAGCAGTGACCCCCGACAGGGGACTGAAGCTTTCTTT
CDR3aa: CASSDPRQGTEAFF

j_gene: TRBJ2-3
abundance: NA
v_gene: TRBV27
d_gene: TRBD1
CDR3nt: TGTGCCAGCAGCCGGGACAGGGCGACGGGATACGACACAGATACGCAGTATTTT
CDR3aa: CASSRDRATGYDTDTQYF

j_gene: TRBJ2-5
abundance: NA
v_gene: TRBV7-9
d_gene: TRBD2
CDR3nt: TGTGCCAGCAGCTCTAGCGGGGGCGAACAAGAGACCCAGTACTTC
CDR3aa: CASSSSGGEQETQYF

j_gene: TRBJ1-5
abundance: NA
v_gene: TRBV7-2
d_gene: NA
CDR3nt: TGTGCCAGCAGCTTTGACTTATTCGGGCAGCCCCAGCATTTT
CDR3aa: CASSFDLFGQPQHF

j_gene: TRBJ1-1
abundance: NA
v_gene: TRBV5-6
d_gene: TRBD1
CDR3nt: TGTGCCAGCAGCTCGGACAGGGGGCCGGGGGACACTGAAGCTTTCTTT
CDR3aa: CASSSDRGPGDTEAFF

j_gene: TRBJ2-7
abundance: NA
v_gene: TRBV27
d_gene: NA
CDR3nt: TGTGCCAGCAGTTTATTATCGGGGGAAAGCTCCTACGAGCAGTACTTC
CDR3aa: CASSLLSGESSYEQYF

j_gene: TRBJ2-5
abundance: NA
v_gene: TRBV5-1
d_gene: TRBD1
CDR3nt: TGCGCCAGCAGCTTTACAGGGGGCGGGAAGACCCAGTACTTC
CDR3aa: CASSFTGGGKTQYF

j_gene: TRBJ2-7
abundance: NA
v_gene: TRBV29-1
d_gene: TRBD1
CDR3nt: TGCAGCGTTGCCCGGGACAGGTCCTACGAGCAGTACTTC
CDR3aa: CSVARDRSYEQYF

j_gene: TRBJ1-2
abundance: NA
v_gene: TRBV27
d_gene: NA
CDR3nt: TGTGCCAGCAGTCATGACAGGTCGGCCCGGGGCTACACCTTC
CDR3aa: CASSHDRSARGYTF

j_gene: TRBJ2-3
abundance: NA
v_gene: TRBV7-8
d_gene: TRBD2
CDR3nt: TGTGCCAGCAGCTCACCGACTAGCGGTTCCACAGATACGCAGTATTTT
CDR3aa: CASSSPTSGSTDTQYF

j_gene: TRBJ2-7
abundance: once
v_gene: TRBV11-3
d_gene: NA
CDR3nt: TGTGCCAGCAGCTTAGGCGGGCCGACCTACGAGCAGTACTTC
CDR3aa: CASSLGGPTYEQYF

j_gene: TRBJ2-6
abundance: NA
v_gene: TRBV7-8
d_gene: TRBD1
CDR3nt: TGTGCCAGCAGCTACCGGGACAGAGCCTCTGGGGCCAACGTCCTGACTTTC
CDR3aa: CASSYRDRASGANVLTF

j_gene: TRBJ2-7
abundance: NA
v_gene: TRBV28
d_gene: NA
CDR3nt: TGTGCCAGCAGTTCAATACCCGTAACCGGGACATCCTACGAGCAGTACTTC
CDR3aa: CASSSIPVTGTSYEQYF

j_gene: TRBJ1-2
abundance: NA
v_gene: TRBV27
d_gene: NA
CDR3nt: TGTGCCAGCAGTTTGAACATAGCCGGGGGCTACACCTTC
CDR3aa: CASSLNIAGGYTF

j_gene: TRBJ1-1
abundance: NA
v_gene: TRBV5-1
d_gene: NA
CDR3nt: TGCGCCAGCAGCTTGGAACAGACGAACACTGAAGCTTTCTTT
CDR3aa: CASSLEQTNTEAFF

j_gene: TRBJ2-3
abundance: NA
v_gene: TRBV5-1
d_gene: NA
CDR3nt: TGCGCCAGCACACTCCACGGTGATACGCAGTATTTT
CDR3aa: CASTLHGDTQYF

j_gene: TRBJ2-7
abundance: once
v_gene: TRBV7-9
d_gene: TRBD2
CDR3nt: TGTGCCAGCAGCTTAGACGCGGGGGTTTCCTACGAGCAGTACTTC
CDR3aa: CASSLDAGVSYEQYF

j_gene: TRBJ1-5
abundance: few
v_gene: TRBV7-9
d_gene: NA
CDR3nt: TGTGCCAGCAGCTTAGTTGGGGGGGGCCAGCCCCAGCATTTT
CDR3aa: CASSLVGGGQPQHF

j_gene: TRBJ1-1
abundance: NA
v_gene: TRBV19
d_gene: TRBD1
CDR3nt: TGTGCCAGTAGTATAGCTGACAGGGGAACTGAAGCTTTCTTT
CDR3aa: CASSIADRGTEAFF